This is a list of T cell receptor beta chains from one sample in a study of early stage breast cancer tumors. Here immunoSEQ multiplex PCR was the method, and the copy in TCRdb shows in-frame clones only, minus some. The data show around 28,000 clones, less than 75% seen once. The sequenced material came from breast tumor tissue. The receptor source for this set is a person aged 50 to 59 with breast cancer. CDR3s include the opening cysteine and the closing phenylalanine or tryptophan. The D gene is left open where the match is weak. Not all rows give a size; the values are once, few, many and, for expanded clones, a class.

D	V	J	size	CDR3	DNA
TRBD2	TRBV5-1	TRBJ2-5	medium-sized	CASSLALAGGPQETQYF	TGCGCCAGCAGCTTGGCACTAGCGGGAGGGCCCCAAGAGACCCAGTACTTC
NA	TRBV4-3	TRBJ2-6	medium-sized	CASSQDIGSGANVLTF	TGCGCCAGCAGCCAAGATATAGGGTCTGGGGCCAACGTCCTGACTTTC
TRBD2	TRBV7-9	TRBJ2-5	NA	CASSPFPAGGNQETQYF	TGTGCCAGCAGCCCATTCCCAGCGGGGGGAAACCAAGAGACCCAGTACTTC
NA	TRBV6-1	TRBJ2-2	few	CATRQEAGIGELFF	TGTGCCACCCGACAGGAAGCAGGTATCGGGGAGCTGTTTTTT
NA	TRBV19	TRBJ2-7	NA	CASSRESSYEQYF	TGTGCCAGTAGTCGGGAGTCCTCCTACGAGCAGTACTTC
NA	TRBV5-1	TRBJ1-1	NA	CASSQGGANTEAFF	TGCGCCAGCTCACAGGGAGGGGCCAACACTGAAGCTTTCTTT
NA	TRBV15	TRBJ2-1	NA	CATSREPRSYEQFF	TGTGCCACCAGCAGAGAGCCTAGATCTTATGAGCAGTTCTTC
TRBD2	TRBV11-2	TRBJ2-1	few	CASSVDRGGWNEQFF	TGTGCCAGCAGCGTGGACCGGGGGGGGTGGAATGAGCAGTTCTTC
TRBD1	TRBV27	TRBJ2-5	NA	CASSLWGQSYF	TGTGCCAGCAGTTTATGGGGACAGTCTTACTTC
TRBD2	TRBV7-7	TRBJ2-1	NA	CASSPGLAGRGFEQFF	TGTGCTAGCAGCCCAGGACTAGCGGGAAGGGGTTTTGAGCAGTTCTTC
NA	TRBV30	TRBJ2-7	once	CAWSVQAGSGEQYF	TGTGCCTGGAGTGTACAAGCAGGGTCAGGTGAGCAGTACTTC
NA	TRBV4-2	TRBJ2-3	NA	CASSQGGILRRSTDTQYF	TGTGCCAGCAGCCAAGGAGGGATACTCCGACGGAGCACAGATACGCAGTATTTT
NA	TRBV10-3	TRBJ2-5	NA	CAISDRRVPETQYF	TGTGCCATCAGTGATCGTAGGGTCCCAGAGACCCAGTACTTC
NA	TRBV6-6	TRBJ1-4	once	CASSLARGNNEKLFF	TGTGCCAGCAGCCTAGCGCGAGGGAACAATGAAAAACTGTTTTTT
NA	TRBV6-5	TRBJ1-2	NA	CASSYLAGGFNYGYTF	TGTGCCAGCAGTTACTTAGCGGGTGGATTTAACTATGGCTACACCTTC
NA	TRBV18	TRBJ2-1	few	CASSPDRYNEQFF	TGTGCCAGCTCACCCGACAGATACAATGAGCAGTTCTTC
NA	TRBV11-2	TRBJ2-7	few	CASSSTLIRTYEQYF	TGTGCCAGCAGCTCAACCCTGATTCGTACCTACGAGCAGTACTTC
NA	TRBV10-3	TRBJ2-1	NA	CAISESGQYNEQFF	TGTGCCATCAGTGAGTCTGGACAGTACAATGAGCAGTTCTTC
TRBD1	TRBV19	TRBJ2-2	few	CASRRDRGTGELFF	TGTGCCAGTAGACGGGACAGGGGGACCGGGGAGCTGTTTTTT
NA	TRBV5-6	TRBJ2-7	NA	CASSLVRGEQYF	TGTGCCAGCAGCTTGGTAAGGGGCGAGCAGTACTTC
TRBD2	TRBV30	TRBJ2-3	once	CAWSNPGLAGRGTQYF	TGTGCCTGGAGTAACCCCGGGCTAGCGGGAAGAGGTACGCAGTATTTT
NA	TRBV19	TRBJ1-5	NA	CASSLGANQPQHF	TGTGCCAGTAGTTTGGGGGCCAATCAGCCCCAGCATTTT
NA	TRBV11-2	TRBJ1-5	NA	CASSPRQGNQPQHF	TGTGCCAGCAGCCCCCGACAGGGCAATCAGCCCCAGCATTTT
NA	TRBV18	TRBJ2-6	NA	CASSRQPSGANVLTF	TGTGCCAGCTCACGGCAACCCTCTGGGGCCAACGTCCTGACTTTC
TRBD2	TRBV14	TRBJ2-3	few	CASSRLAGGHRGDTQYF	TGTGCCAGCAGCCGACTAGCGGGAGGCCATCGGGGAGATACGCAGTATTTT
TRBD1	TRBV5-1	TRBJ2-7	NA	CASSSGQPTYEQYF	TGCGCCAGCAGCTCGGGACAGCCGACCTACGAGCAGTACTTC
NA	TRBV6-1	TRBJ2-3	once	CASSEGGAVETDTQYF	TGTGCCAGCAGTGAAGGGGGGGCTGTTGAGACAGATACGCAGTATTTT
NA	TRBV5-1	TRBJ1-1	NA	CASSLDTPKGTEAFF	TGCGCCAGCAGCTTGGACACCCCCAAAGGGACTGAAGCTTTCTTT
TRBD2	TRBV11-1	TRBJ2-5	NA	CASSLELAGIKETQYF	TGTGCCAGCAGCTTAGAACTAGCGGGAATAAAAGAGACCCAGTACTTC
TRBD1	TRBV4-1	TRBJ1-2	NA	CASSQGGQGAGYGYTF	TGCGCCAGCAGCCAAGGTGGACAGGGGGCAGGTTATGGCTACACCTTC
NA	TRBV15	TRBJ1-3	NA	CATSRDSGTIVASGNTIYF	TGTGCCACCAGCAGAGATTCGGGCACTATTGTAGCCTCTGGAAACACCATATATTTT
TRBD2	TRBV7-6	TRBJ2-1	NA	CVSSSSGSYYNEQFF	TGTGTCAGCAGCTCTAGCGGGAGTTACTACAATGAGCAGTTCTTC
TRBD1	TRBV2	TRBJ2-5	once	CASSVGGTGVIETQYF	TGTGCCAGCAGTGTCGGGGGGACAGGGGTGATAGAGACCCAGTACTTC